The 20 T cell receptor beta chains presented below share a single source sample, sequenced in a study of blood T cell repertoires in COVID-19. Measured with immunoSEQ multiplex PCR; TCRdb has only the in-frame clones, and not every one. The profile shows about 82,000 clones, 74% of them singletons. Material: peripheral blood. The receptor set was obtained from a human donor with acute or convalescent COVID-19. The donor label of this sample is uncertain.

This chain uses TRBV19 with TRBJ2-2, with a weak D call TRBD2 (6 bases). Trimming shortened V by 5 bases and J by 4 bases, and 14 bases separated the two germline ends. Per the germline V gene, CDR1 is LNHDA and CDR2 is SQIVND (reference sequence). The CDR3 is 15 residues long. The CDR3 is CASSRGGVITGELFF. The DNA for the CDR3 is TGTGCCAGTAGTCGGGGCGGGGTGATCACCGGGGAGCTGTTTTTT.

This clone was counted a few times. The chain's CDR3 is CASSFSGTGNTIYF. Written as DNA, the CDR3 is TGCGCCAGCAGCTTTTCCGGGACTGGAAACACCATATATTTT. The chain combines TRBV5-1 with TRBJ1-3; no firm D call. The CDR3 runs to 14 residues. V was trimmed by 2 bases and J by 2 bases, leaving 8 bases between them. The V gene's germline CDR1 is SGHRS and CDR2 YFSETQ.

This chain joins TRBV29-1 and TRBJ2-1, with 10 bases identical to TRBD1. CDR1 SQVTM and CDR2 ANQGSEA come from the germline V gene. The CDR3 consists of 13 residues. V dropped 7 bases and J dropped 7; count of bases not matched to a gene: 7. The CDR3 is CSGSGTGDNEQFF. CDR3 DNA sequence: TGCAGCGGCTCCGGGACAGGGGATAATGAGCAGTTCTTC.

The V gene is TRBV11-2, the J gene TRBJ2-5, with D maybe TRBD1 (5 bases). Per germline, CDR1 SGHAT and CDR2 FQNNGV. Trimming cost V 2 bases and J 2 bases, with 15 bases left between them. The CDR3 is made up of 16 amino acids. The CDR3 protein is CASSLTAGQYQETQYF. DNA of the CDR3: TGTGCCAGCAGCTTAACGGCAGGGCAATATCAAGAGACCCAGTACTTC.

This rearrangement joins TRBV7-5 to TRBJ2-7; TRBD2, the D gene given by the table, was not confirmed from the DNA. TRBV7-5 is labeled a pseudogene. This CDR3 has 17 residues. The CDR3 bases are TGTGCCAGAAGCTCCAAAGAACCAACGGCGGAGTTCTACGAGCAGTACGTC. Its protein is CARSSKEPTAEFYEQYV.

The chain links TRBV28 to TRBJ2-2, with TRBD1 identical over 9 bases. CDR1 MDHEN and CDR2 SYDVKM come from the germline V gene. This CDR3 spans 14 amino acids. Unmatched junction bases numbered 5, after V lost 5 bases and J lost 7 bases. CDR3 residues: CASSQTGGIGELFF. CDR3 DNA sequence: TGTGCCAGCAGTCAGACAGGGGGGATCGGGGAGCTGTTTTTT.

The rearrangement uses TRBV7-9 and TRBJ2-5, with 9 bases that match TRBD1. The CDR3 is 14 residues long. V gave up 4 bases and J gave up 10 bases; unmatched junction bases: 10. From germline, CDR1 is SEHNR and CDR2 FQNEAQ (reference sequence). CDR3 sequence: CASSYGTGREGQYF. The CDR3 DNA follows: TGTGCCAGCAGCTACGGGACAGGGAGAGAGGGCCAGTACTTC.

This chain uses TRBV15 with TRBJ2-1; 7 bases are a match to TRBD2. The CDR3 totals 16 residues. V was pared by 2 bases and J by 7 bases, with 11 bases of the junction left unmatched. Germline V gene data show CDR1 as LNHNV and CDR2 as YYDKDF (reference sequence). The CDR3 bases are TGTGCCACCAGCAGAACCCGCCGACTAGCTTCTAATGAGCAGTTCTTC. Its translation: CATSRTRRLASNEQFF.

The J gene is TRBJ1-4, the V gene TRBV7-9; TRBD1 might be the D (5 bases). Trimming took off 6 bases at V and 5 bases at J, with 13 bases between the two ends. This CDR3 has 14 residues. The germline V gene has CDR1 SEHNR and CDR2 FQNEAQ (reference sequence). The CDR3, as DNA: TGTGCCAGCAGTGGGGGAGGAGCGAATGAAAAACTGTTTTTT. This sequence encodes CASSGGGANEKLFF.

The gene calls are TRBV5-1 and TRBJ2-3, with TRBD2 matching 8 bases. V trimming: 0 bases; J trimming: 5 bases; junction bases outside the gene matches: 5. CDR1 and CDR2 from the germline V gene are SGHRS and YFSETQ. CDR3 size: 15 residues. CDR3 sequence: CASSLERGPLDTQYF. CDR3 sequence (DNA): TGCGCCAGCAGCTTGGAGCGGGGGCCCTTAGATACGCAGTATTTT.

The genes are TRBV5-1 and TRBJ2-3; D may be TRBD2 (6 bases). V was trimmed by 5 bases and J by 2 bases, leaving 18 bases between them. The CDR3 is made up of 16 amino acids. CDR1 and CDR2 (germline): SGHRS, YFSETQ. For the CDR3, the DNA is TGCGCCAGCAGTCGTGCCGGGACTGGAATCACAGATACGCAGTATTTT. It is translated as CASSRAGTGITDTQYF.

V is TRBV18 and J is TRBJ2-7, with 9 nucleotides matching TRBD1. This CDR3 comprises 14 residues. J lost 6 bases, V lost 4 bases, and 7 bases had no gene match. Germline V lookup: CDR1 KGHSH, CDR2 LQKENI. The DNA of the CDR3 is TGTGCCAGCTCACTGATAGACAGGGGGGTCGAGCAGTACTTC. Encoded protein: CASSLIDRGVEQYF.

The chain uses TRBV19 and TRBJ1-5; a weak D match, TRBD1 (5 bases). This CDR3 region has 17 residues. The germline V and J ends were trimmed by 5 bases and 4 bases, with 21 bases remaining between them. Germline CDR1 reads LNHDA; CDR2 reads SQIVND (reference sequence). In DNA form, the CDR3 reads TGTGCCAGTAGTCCGCGAGGACACCTATCTTCTAATCAGCCCCAGCATTTT. Protein product: CASSPRGHLSSNQPQHF.

CDR3 nucleotides: TGTGCCAGCAGTTACTCTTTCTCGAGTACTAACTACGAGCAGTACTTC. Translating it yields CASSYSFSSTNYEQYF. This chain joins TRBV6-5 and TRBJ2-7; D ambiguous. V was clipped by 0 bases and J by 3 bases, with 15 bases between them. Germline V gene data show CDR1 as MNHEY and CDR2 as SVGAGI. This CDR3 has 16 amino acids.

This CDR3 is CASTDGGDSYNEQFF. In DNA, the CDR3 is TGTGCCAGCACCGACGGGGGGGACTCCTACAATGAGCAGTTCTTC. The rearrangement joins TRBV9 to TRBJ2-1, with 8 bases aligning to TRBD2. The ends lost 6 bases at V and 0 bases at J; junction bases unmatched: 5. Germline V gene lookup returns CDR1 SGDLS and CDR2 YYNGEE. The CDR3 covers 15 residues. Together with reference TRBV9 and TRBJ2-1, the CDR3 gives the full variable domain: DSGVTQTPKHLITATGQRVTLRCSPRSGDLSVYWYQQSLDQGLQFLIQYYNGEERAKGNILERFSAQQFPDLHSELNLSSLELGDSALYFCASTDGGDSYNEQFFGPGTRLTVL.

The chain is built from TRBV10-3 and TRBJ2-1; 10 bases are shared with TRBD2. Germline values: CDR1 ENHRY, CDR2 SYGVKD. The CDR3 sequence is 16 residues long. Trimming removed 2 bases from V and 4 bases from J; junction bases left unmatched: 5. DNA of the CDR3: TGTGCCATCAGTGAGATTACTAGCGGGGCGTACAATGAGCAGTTCTTC. Residues: CAISEITSGAYNEQFF.

The rearrangement uses TRBV4-1 and TRBJ2-7; 8 bases map to TRBD1. CDR1 MGHRA and CDR2 YSYEKL come from the germline V gene. V shed 4 bases, J shed 3 bases, and the junction held 5 bases outside the gene matches. The CDR3 loop spans 14 amino acids. The CDR3 DNA follows: TGCGCCAGCAGCCTCGACAGGGGAAGCTACGAGCAGTACTTC. Its translation: CASSLDRGSYEQYF.

The rearrangement joins TRBV3-1 (or the pseudogene TRBV3-2) to TRBJ2-1; D remains unclear. Trimming pared 5 bases from V and 8 bases from J, leaving 7 bases between. CDR1 and CDR2 from the germline V gene are LGHDT and YNNKEL (reference sequence). This CDR3 spans 11 amino acids. The CDR3 protein is CASSARDEQFF. DNA of the CDR3: TGTGCCAGCAGCGCCCGGGATGAGCAGTTCTTC.

This clone rates as medium-sized (0.01 to 0.1%). V and J are TRBV7-6 and TRBJ2-2, with 7 positions matching TRBD2. Looked up from germline, CDR1 is SGHVS and CDR2 is FNYEAQ. With V trimmed by 0 bases and J by 3 bases, 7 bases remained unmatched. The CDR3 covers 17 residues. The CDR3 loop is CASSLAPLGGYTGELFF. Written as DNA, the CDR3 is TGTGCCAGCAGCTTAGCTCCATTGGGGGGGTACACCGGGGAGCTGTTTTTT.

The CDR3 coding sequence is TGTGCCAGCCTTAGGACAGGGAGTGAGCAGTTCTTC. This translates into CASLRTGSEQFF. The V call is TRBV27, the J call TRBJ2-1; 8 bases are a match to TRBD1. CDR3 length: 12 amino acids. Trimming at V came to 8 bases and at J to 9 bases, leaving 6 bases not matched to a gene. Germline CDR1 reads MNHEY; CDR2 reads SMNVEV (reference sequence).